This is a list of T cell receptor beta chains from one sample in a study of cytomegalovirus exposure and HLA in healthy donors. The table came from immunoSEQ multiplex PCR; TCRdb's copy has only in-frame clones and leaves some out. The sample records approximately 120,000 clones, about 80% being singletons. The material sequenced was PBMCs. The receptors here all came from a woman between 50 and 59 years old in good health and CMV-seropositive. CDR3s include the opening cysteine and the closing phenylalanine or tryptophan. The D gene is left open where the match is weak. Part of the rows lack a size; the others show once, few, many or a class for expanded clones.

d_call clone_size j_call v_call cdr3_aa cdr3_nt
TRBD2 - TRBJ2-7 TRBV5-1 CASSSTGHLGREQYF TGCGCCAGCAGCAGTACAGGACACCTCGGGAGGGAGCAGTACTTC
TRBD2 few TRBJ2-1 TRBV5-8 CASSHGTSLGNEQFF TGTGCCAGCAGCCACGGGACTAGTTTGGGCAATGAGCAGTTCTTC
TRBD2 - TRBJ2-1 TRBV2 CASTRLAGGRGQFF TGTGCCAGCACGAGATTAGCGGGGGGGCGGGGGCAGTTCTTC
TRBD2 - TRBJ2-3 TRBV5-1 CASSLSLAGASDTQYF TGCGCCAGCAGCTTGAGCCTAGCGGGCGCCTCAGATACGCAGTATTTT
- - TRBJ1-5 TRBV6-1 CASSEVQDTSNQPQHF TGTGCCAGCAGTGAAGTACAGGATACCAGCAATCAGCCCCAGCATTTT
- - TRBJ1-2 TRBV29-1 CSASEGQDYGYTF TGCAGCGCTAGCGAGGGCCAAGACTATGGCTACACCTTC
TRBD1 few TRBJ2-5 TRBV19 CASSLPGQGGGTQYF TGTGCCAGTAGTTTGCCGGGACAGGGTGGGGGGACCCAGTACTTC
- - TRBJ1-1 TRBV5-6 CASSSLDRMRTFF TGTGCCAGCAGCTCCCTAGACAGGATGAGAACTTTCTTT
- - TRBJ2-7 TRBV11-3 CASSLASSF TGTGCCAGCAGCTTAGCCTCCAGCTTC
TRBD1 - TRBJ2-7 TRBV28 CASSLYGRGLSYEQYF TGTGCCAGCAGTTTATACGGCAGGGGGCTTTCATACGAGCAGTACTTC
TRBD2 - TRBJ2-3 TRBV7-3 CASSGLAGGKDTQYF TGTGCCAGCAGCGGACTAGCGGGAGGTAAAGATACGCAGTATTTT
TRBD2 - TRBJ2-1 TRBV12-5 CASGLLGLAGEVGGYNEQFF TGTGCTAGTGGTTTGCTGGGACTAGCGGGAGAGGTGGGGGGGTACAATGAGCAGTTCTTC
- - TRBJ2-7 TRBV20-1 CSALTDSEQYF TGCAGTGCTCTAACGGACTCCGAGCAGTACTTC
TRBD1 - TRBJ1-2 TRBV7-9 CASSFSGTDHSGYTF TGTGCCAGCAGCTTCTCCGGGACAGACCATTCTGGCTACACCTTC
- - TRBJ1-2 TRBV29-1 CSVDHGDYGYTF TGCAGCGTTGATCACGGGGACTATGGCTACACCTTC
- - TRBJ2-4 TRBV6-1 CASRGDRQDIQYF TGTGCCAGCAGGGGAGACAGGCAGGACATTCAGTACTTC
TRBD1 - TRBJ2-6 TRBV6-5 CASGDRGSGANVLTF TGTGCCAGCGGGGACAGGGGGTCTGGGGCCAACGTCCTGACTTTC
- - TRBJ1-2 TRBV7-9 CSSSLGKDGANYGYTF TGTTCCAGCAGCTTAGGTAAGGACGGGGCTAACTATGGCTACACCTTC
TRBD1 - TRBJ2-7 TRBV25-1 CASSDSGTGAYEQYF TGTGCCAGCAGTGATTCCGGGACAGGGGCCTACGAGCAGTACTTC
- - TRBJ2-5 TRBV10-3 CAIRAGGGPQETQYF TGTGCCATCAGAGCTGGGGGCGGACCCCAAGAGACCCAGTACTTC
- - TRBJ2-1 TRBV6-6 CASIPDSYNEQFF TGTGCCAGCATCCCGGACTCGTACAATGAGCAGTTCTTC
- - TRBJ2-7 TRBV29-1 CSVERGSHEQYF TGCAGCGTTGAAAGAGGGAGCCACGAGCAGTACTTC
TRBD1 few TRBJ1-1 TRBV6-6 CASSYLRQGSWTEAFF TGTGCCAGCAGTTACCTGCGACAGGGTTCATGGACTGAAGCTTTCTTT
TRBD2 - TRBJ2-7 TRBV5-1 CASSGILAGGQKARGQYF TGCGCCAGCAGCGGGATACTAGCGGGAGGACAAAAGGCCCGGGGGCAGTACTTC
TRBD1 - TRBJ2-1 TRBV6-5 CASSYPTGAQFF TGTGCCAGCAGTTACCCGACAGGGGCGCAGTTCTTC
- - TRBJ2-3 TRBV4-3 CASSQGQGGSTDTQYF TGCGCCAGCAGCCAAGGTCAGGGTGGGAGCACAGATACGCAGTATTTT